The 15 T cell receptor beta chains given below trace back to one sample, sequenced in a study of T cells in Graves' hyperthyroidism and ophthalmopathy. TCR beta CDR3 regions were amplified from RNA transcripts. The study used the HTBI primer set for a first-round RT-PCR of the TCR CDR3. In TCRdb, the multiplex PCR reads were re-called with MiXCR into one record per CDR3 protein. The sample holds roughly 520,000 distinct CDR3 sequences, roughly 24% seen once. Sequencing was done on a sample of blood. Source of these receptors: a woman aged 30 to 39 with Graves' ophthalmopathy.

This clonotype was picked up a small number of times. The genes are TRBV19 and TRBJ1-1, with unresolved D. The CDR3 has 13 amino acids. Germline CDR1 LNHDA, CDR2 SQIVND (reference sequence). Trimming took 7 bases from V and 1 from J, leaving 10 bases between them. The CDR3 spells CASTPVRNTEAFF. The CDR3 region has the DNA TGTGCCAGTACCCCAGTGAGGAACACTGAAGCTTTCTTT.

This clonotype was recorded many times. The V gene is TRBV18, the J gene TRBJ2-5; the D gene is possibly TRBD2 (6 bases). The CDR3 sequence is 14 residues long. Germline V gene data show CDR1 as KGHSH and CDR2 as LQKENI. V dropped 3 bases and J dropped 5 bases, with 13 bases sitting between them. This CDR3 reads CASSPAGTEETQYF. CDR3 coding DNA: TGTGCCAGCTCACCGGCGGGGACGGAGGAGACCCAGTACTTC.

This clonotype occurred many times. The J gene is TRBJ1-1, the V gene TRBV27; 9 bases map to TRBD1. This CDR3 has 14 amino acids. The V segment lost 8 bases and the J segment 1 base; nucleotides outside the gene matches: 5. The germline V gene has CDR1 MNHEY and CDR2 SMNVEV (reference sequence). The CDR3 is CASVKGQGNTEAFF. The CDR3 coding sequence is TGTGCCAGCGTTAAGGGACAGGGGAACACTGAAGCTTTCTTT.

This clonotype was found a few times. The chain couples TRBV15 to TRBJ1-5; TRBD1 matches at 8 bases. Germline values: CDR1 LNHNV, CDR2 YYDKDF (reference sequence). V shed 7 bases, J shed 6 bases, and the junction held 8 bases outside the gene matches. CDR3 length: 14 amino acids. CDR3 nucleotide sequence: TGTGCCACCACCTTGGACAGGGTGGGTCAGCCCCAGCATTTT. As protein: CATTLDRVGQPQHF.

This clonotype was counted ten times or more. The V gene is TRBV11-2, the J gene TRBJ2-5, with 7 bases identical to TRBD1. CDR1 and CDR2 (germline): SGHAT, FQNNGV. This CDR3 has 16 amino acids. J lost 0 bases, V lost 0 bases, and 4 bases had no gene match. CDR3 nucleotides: TGTGCCAGCAGCTTAGATCTGCAGGGGGACCAAGAGACCCAGTACTTC. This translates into CASSLDLQGDQETQYF.

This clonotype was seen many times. CDR3 loop: CASSVRETQYF. CDR3 sequence (DNA): TGTGCCAGCAGCGTCCGAGAGACCCAGTACTTC. The chain uses TRBV12-3 or TRBV12-4 and TRBJ2-5, with D unresolved. Trimming took off 6 bases at V and 4 bases at J, with 6 bases between the two ends. The CDR3 has 11 residues.

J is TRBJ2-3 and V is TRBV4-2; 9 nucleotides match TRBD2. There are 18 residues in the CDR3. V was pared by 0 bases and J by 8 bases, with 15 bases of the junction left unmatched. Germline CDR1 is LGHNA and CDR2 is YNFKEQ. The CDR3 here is CASSQDSTTSGPVTTQYF. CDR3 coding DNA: TGTGCCAGCAGCCAAGATTCCACGACTAGCGGACCTGTTACTACGCAGTATTTT.

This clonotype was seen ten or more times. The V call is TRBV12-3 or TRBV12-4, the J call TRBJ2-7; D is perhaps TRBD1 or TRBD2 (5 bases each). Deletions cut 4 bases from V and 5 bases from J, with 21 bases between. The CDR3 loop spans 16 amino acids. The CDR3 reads CASSSSAGTEVHEQYF. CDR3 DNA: TGTGCCAGCAGTTCCTCGGCCGGGACGGAGGTCCACGAGCAGTACTTC.

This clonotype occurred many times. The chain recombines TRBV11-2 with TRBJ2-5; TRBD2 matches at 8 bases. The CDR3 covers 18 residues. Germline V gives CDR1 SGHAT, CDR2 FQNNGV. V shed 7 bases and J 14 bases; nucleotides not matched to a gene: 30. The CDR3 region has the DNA TGTGCCAGCATCCCCGTTTGGAGCGGGGGCAACATTGGAGTCGGGGGCTACTTC. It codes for CASIPVWSGGNIGVGGYF.

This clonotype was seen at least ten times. CDR3 bases: TGTGCCAGCAGCCCCAGTCTGGGACACATTACTAACTATGGCTACACCTTC. As protein: CASSPSLGHITNYGYTF. The J gene is TRBJ1-2, the V gene TRBV14; possible D gene TRBD1, 6 bases. The V gene's germline CDR1 is SGHDN and CDR2 FVKESK. Trimming took off 4 bases at V and 0 bases at J, with 18 bases between the two ends. CDR3 length equals 17 residues.

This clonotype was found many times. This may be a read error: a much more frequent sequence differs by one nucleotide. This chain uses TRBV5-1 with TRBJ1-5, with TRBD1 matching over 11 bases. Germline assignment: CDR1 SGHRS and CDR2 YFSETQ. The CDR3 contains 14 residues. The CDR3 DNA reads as TGTGCCAGCAGCTCGGGACAGGGGGATCAGCCCCAGCATTTT. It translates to CASSSGQGDQPQHF.

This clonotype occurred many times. The CDR3 nucleotides read TGTGCCAGCAGTGTTTTCGCGGGACTAGCGGGAGATATGACCTACGAGCAGTACTTC. Translation: CASSVFAGLAGDMTYEQYF. The V call is TRBV2, the J call TRBJ2-7; 14 bases are a match to TRBD2. V dropped 4 bases and J dropped 2; count of bases not matched to a gene: 13. Germline lookup yields CDR1 SNHLY and CDR2 FYNNEI. The CDR3 is made up of 19 amino acids.

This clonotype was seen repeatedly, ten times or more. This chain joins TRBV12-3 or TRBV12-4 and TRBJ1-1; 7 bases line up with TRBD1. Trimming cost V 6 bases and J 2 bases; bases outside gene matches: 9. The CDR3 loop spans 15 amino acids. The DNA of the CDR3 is TGTGCCAGCAGCCCAGCAGGGACAGTTAACACTGAAGCTTTCTTT. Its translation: CASSPAGTVNTEAFF.

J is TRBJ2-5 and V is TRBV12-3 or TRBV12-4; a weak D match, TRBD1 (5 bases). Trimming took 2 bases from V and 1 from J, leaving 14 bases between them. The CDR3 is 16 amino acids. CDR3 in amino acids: CASSLTSGQRQETQYF. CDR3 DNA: TGTGCCAGCAGTTTAACGTCAGGGCAGCGCCAAGAGACCCAGTACTTC.

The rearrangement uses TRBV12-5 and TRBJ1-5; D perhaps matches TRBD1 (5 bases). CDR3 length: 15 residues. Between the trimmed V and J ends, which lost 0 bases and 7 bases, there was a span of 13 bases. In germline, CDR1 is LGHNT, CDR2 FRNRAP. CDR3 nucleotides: TGTGCTAGTGGTTTGGTACAACGGGGGGGACAGCCCCAGCATTTT. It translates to CASGLVQRGGQPQHF.